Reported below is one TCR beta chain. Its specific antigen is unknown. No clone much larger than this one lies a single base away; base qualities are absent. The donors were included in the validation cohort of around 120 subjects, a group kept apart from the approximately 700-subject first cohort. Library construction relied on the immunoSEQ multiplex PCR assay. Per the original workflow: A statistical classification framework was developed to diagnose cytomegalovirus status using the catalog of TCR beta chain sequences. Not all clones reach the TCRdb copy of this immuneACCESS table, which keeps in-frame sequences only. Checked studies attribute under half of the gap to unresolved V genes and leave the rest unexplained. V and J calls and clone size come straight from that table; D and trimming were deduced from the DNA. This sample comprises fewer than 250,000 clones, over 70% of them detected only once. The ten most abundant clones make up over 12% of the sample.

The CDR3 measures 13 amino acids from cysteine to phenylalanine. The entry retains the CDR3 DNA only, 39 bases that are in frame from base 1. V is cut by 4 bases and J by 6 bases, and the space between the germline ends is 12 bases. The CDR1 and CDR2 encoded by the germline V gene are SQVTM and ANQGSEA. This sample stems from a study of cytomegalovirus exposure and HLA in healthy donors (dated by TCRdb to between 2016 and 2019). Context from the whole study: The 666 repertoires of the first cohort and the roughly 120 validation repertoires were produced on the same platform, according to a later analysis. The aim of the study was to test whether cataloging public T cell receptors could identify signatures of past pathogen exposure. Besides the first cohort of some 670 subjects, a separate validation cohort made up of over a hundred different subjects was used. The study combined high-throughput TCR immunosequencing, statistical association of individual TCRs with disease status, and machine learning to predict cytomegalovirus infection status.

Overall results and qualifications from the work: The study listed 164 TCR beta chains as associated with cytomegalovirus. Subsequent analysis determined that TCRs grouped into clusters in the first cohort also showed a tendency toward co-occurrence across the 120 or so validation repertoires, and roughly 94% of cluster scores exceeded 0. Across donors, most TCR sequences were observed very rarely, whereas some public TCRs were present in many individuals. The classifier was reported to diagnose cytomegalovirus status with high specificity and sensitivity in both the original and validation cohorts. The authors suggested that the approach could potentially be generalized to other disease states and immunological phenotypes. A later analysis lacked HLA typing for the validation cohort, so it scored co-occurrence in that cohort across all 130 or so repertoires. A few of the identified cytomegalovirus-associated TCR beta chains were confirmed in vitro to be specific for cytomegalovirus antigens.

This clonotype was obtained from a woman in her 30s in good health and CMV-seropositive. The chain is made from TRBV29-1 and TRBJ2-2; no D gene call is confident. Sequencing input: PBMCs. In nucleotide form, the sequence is TGCAGCGTTGCCAAACAAAGGTCCGGGGAGCTGTTTTTT. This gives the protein CSVAKQRSGELFF.